This T cell receptor beta chain was sequenced in a study of blood T cells in healthy people across ages. The sample holds a few counts of this clonotype. A sample-barcoded 5' primer and a J-beta primer mix were used in a second PCR of about 6 to 12 cycles. TCRdb ran MiXCR on the 5' RACE reads and lists one entry per CDR3 protein. This table holds roughly 1 million distinct CDR3 sequences, 25% found once. This sample was also put to use in a study of T cells of mothers and their children.

Sequenced material: blood. This receptor was identified in a girl aged 2 to 10 in good health.

This CDR3 is CSVSGQETQYF. The CDR3 region has the DNA TGCAGCGTCAGCGGCCAAGAGACCCAGTACTTC. The rearrangement links TRBV29-1 to TRBJ2-5, with D tentatively TRBD2 (5 bases). Germline assignment: CDR1 SQVTM and CDR2 ANQGSEA. The CDR3 sequence is 11 residues long. Between the trimmed V and J ends, which lost 6 bases and 1 base, there was a span of 6 bases.